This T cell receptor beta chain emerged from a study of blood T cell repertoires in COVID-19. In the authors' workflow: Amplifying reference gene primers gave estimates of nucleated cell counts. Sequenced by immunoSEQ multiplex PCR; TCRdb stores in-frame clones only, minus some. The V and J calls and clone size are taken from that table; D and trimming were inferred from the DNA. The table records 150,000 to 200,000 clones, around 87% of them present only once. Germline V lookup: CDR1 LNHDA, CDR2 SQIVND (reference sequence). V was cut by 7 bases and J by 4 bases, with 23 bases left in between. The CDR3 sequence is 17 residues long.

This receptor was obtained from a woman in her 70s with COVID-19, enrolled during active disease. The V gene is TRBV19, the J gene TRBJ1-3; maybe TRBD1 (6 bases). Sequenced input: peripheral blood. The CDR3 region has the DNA TGTGCCAGTAAAAAAGTGGCTCAGGGGCATTCCGGAAACACCATATATTTT. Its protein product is CASKKVAQGHSGNTIYF.